The 5 T cell receptor beta chains presented below share a single source sample, sequenced in a study of CD8 T cells in Susac syndrome. Reverse transcription of roughly 0.45 to 1 ug RNA used random hexamers. MiXCR, run by TCRdb on the immunoSEQ multiplex PCR reads, gives a single entry per CDR3 protein. The sample holds about 200,000 distinct CDR3 sequences, roughly 90% seen once. The material sequenced was CD4+ T cells from PBMCs. These receptors were taken from a human donor with Susac syndrome.

This sequence joins TRBV5-1 and TRBJ2-2; D might be TRBD2 (7 bases). CDR1 and CDR2 from the germline V gene are SGHRS and YFSETQ. V was pared by 6 bases and J by 5 bases, with 14 bases between. The CDR3 totals 14 residues. The CDR3 nucleotides are TGCGCCAGCACGGGGGGCTCGGAGACCGGGGAGCTGTTTTTT. As protein: CASTGGSETGELFF.

CDR3 region: CASKSLGDEDIQYF. The CDR3 coding sequence is TGTGCCAGCAAGAGTCTCGGTGATGAGGACATTCAGTACTTC. The rearrangement links TRBV6-1 to TRBJ2-4; D remains unclear. V lost 7 bases and J lost 8, with 18 bases in between. The CDR3 is made up of 14 amino acids. Germline loops: CDR1 MNHNS, CDR2 SASEGT.

The V and J genes are TRBV10-3 and TRBJ1-5; 10 nucleotides match TRBD1. The CDR3 is made up of 14 amino acids. V dropped 6 bases and J dropped 3; count of bases not matched to a gene: 2. The germline CDR1 and CDR2 sequences are ENHRY and SYGVKD. The CDR3 sequence: CAIRGTGDNQPQHF. CDR3 bases: TGTGCCATCAGGGGGACAGGGGACAATCAGCCCCAGCATTTT.

The CDR3 region is CSVDGGGSGNTIYF. The CDR3 DNA reads TGCAGCGTTGATGGCGGGGGCTCTGGAAACACCATATATTTT. This chain joins TRBV29-1 and TRBJ1-3, with D possibly matching TRBD1 (5 bases). Germline CDR1 SQVTM, CDR2 ANQGSEA. The ends were cut back, 3 bases at V and 0 bases at J, with 9 bases in the middle. The CDR3 totals 14 residues.

The chain links TRBV12-3 or TRBV12-4 to TRBJ2-7; possibly TRBD1 for D (7 bases). This CDR3 has 13 amino acids. The ends were cut back, 6 bases at V and 0 bases at J, with 9 bases in the middle. The CDR3 spells CASRRDSSYEQYF. For the CDR3, the DNA is TGTGCCAGCAGGCGGGACAGCTCCTACGAGCAGTACTTC.